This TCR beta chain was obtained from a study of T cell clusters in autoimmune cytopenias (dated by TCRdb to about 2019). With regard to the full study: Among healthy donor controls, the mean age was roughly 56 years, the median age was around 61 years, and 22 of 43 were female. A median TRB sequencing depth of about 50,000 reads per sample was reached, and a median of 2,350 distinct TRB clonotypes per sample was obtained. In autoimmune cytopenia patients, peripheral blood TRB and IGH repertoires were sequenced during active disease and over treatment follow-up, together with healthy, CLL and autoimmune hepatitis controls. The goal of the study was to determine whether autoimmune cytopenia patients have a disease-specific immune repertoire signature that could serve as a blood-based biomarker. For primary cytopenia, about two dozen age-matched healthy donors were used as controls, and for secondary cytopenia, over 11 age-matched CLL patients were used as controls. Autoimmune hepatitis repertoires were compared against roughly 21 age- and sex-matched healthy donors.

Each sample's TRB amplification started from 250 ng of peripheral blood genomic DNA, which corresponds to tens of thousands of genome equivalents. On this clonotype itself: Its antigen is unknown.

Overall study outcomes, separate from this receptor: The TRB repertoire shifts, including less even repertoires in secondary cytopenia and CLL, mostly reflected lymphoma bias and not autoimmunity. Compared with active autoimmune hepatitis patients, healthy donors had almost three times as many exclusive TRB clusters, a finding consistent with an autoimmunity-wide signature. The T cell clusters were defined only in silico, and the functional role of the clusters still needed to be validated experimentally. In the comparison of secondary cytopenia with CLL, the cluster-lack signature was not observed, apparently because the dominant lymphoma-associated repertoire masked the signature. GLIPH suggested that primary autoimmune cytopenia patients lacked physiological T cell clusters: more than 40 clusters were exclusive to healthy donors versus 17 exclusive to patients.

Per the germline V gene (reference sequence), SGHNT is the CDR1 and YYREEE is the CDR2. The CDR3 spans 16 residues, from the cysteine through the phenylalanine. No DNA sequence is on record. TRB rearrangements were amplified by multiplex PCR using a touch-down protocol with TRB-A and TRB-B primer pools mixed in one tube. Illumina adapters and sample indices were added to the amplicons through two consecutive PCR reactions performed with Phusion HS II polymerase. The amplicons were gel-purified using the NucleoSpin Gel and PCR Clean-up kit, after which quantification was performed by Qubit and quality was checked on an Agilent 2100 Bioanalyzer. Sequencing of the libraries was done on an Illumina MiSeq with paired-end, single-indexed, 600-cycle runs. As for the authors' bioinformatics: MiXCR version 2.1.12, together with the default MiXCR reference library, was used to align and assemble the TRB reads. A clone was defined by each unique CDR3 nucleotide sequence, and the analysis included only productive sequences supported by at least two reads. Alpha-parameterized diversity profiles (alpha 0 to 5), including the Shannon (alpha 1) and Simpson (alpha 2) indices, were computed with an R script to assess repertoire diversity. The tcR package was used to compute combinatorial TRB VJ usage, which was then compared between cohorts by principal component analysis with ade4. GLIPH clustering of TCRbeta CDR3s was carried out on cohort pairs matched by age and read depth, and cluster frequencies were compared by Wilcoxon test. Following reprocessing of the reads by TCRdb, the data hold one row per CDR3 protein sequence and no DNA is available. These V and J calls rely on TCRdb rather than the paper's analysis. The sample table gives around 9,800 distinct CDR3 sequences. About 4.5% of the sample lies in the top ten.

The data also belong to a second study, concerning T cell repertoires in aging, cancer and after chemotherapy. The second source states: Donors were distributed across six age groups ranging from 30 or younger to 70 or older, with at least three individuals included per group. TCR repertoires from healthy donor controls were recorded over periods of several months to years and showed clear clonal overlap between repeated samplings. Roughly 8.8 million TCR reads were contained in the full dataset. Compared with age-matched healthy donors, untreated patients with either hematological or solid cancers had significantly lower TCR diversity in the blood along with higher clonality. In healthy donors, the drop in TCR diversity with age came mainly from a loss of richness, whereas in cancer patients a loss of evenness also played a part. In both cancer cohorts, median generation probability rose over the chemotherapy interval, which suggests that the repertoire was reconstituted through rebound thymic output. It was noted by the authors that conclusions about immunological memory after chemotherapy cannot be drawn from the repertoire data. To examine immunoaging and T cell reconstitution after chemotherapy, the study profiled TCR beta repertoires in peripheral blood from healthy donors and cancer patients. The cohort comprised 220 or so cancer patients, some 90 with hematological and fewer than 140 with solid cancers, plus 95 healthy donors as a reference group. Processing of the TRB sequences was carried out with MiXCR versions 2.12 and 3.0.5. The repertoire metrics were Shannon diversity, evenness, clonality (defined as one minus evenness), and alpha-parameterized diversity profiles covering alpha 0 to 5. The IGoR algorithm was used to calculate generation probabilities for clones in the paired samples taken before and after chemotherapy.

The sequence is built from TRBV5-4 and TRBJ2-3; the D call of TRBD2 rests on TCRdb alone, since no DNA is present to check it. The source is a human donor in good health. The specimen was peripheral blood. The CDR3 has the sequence CASSLASGAATDTQYF.